Each of the 19 T cell receptor beta chains below was sequenced from the same sample in a study of shared clonotypes between healthy human individuals. Measured with immunoSEQ multiplex PCR; TCRdb has only the in-frame clones, and not every one. The table includes millions of clones, about 95% detected once. Sequencing input: naive CD4+ T cells sorted from blood. Subset denoted: CD45RA+ positively selected. The receptors here all came from a man between 18 and 35 years old in good health.

V gene TRBV6-5 combines with J gene TRBJ1-2, with D tentatively TRBD1 (5 bases). This CDR3 has 11 amino acids. The V gene lost 10 bases and the J gene lost 7 bases, with 13 bases spanning the gap. CDR1 and CDR2 (germline): MNHEY, SVGAGI. The CDR3 region has the DNA TGTGCCACGGGGGACGTAGGTGGCTACACCTTC. Translation: CATGDVGGYTF.

This sequence joins TRBV7-9 and TRBJ2-3; D possibly corresponds to TRBD1 (5 bases). In germline, CDR1 is SEHNR, CDR2 FQNEAQ (reference sequence). Trimming took off 3 bases at V and 0 bases at J, with 16 bases between the two ends. The CDR3 is 17 amino acids. The CDR3 nucleotides read TGTGCCAGCAGCTTTGGTCCGACAGAGCGAAGCACAGATACGCAGTATTTT. This translates into CASSFGPTERSTDTQYF.

This clone has a single count. The chain carries TRBV30 and TRBJ1-1; D is ambiguous. The germline gives CDR1 GTSNPN, CDR2 SVGIG (reference sequence). The CDR3 runs to 11 residues. V lost 8 bases and J lost 5, with 12 bases in between. CDR3 DNA: TGTGCCAAACGCCTCGGGACTGAAGCTTTCTTT. Translation: CAKRLGTEAFF. Variable domain in full (rest from reference TRBV30 and TRBJ1-1): SQTIHQWPATLVQPVGSPLSLECTVEGTSNPNLYWYRQAAGRGLQLLFYSVGIGQISSEVPQNLSASRPQDRQFILSSKKLLLSDSGFYLCAKRLGTEAFFGQGTRLTVV.

The chain combines TRBV5-1 with TRBJ2-2; TRBD1 matches 7 bases. Trimming took 4 bases from V and 7 from J; bases not matched to a gene: 7. The CDR3 has 14 amino acids. The germline gives CDR1 SGHRS, CDR2 YFSETQ. CDR3 nucleotides: TGCGCCAGCAGCCGCGACAGGGACGGCGGGGAGCTGTTTTTT. This gives the protein CASSRDRDGGELFF.

This CDR3 is CASSSDRGGETQYF. In nucleotides, the CDR3 is TGTGCCAGCAGCTCGGACAGGGGCGGAGAGACCCAGTACTTC. The gene calls are TRBV5-6 and TRBJ2-5; TRBD1 matches at 9 bases. Trimming cost V 3 bases and J 4 bases; bases outside gene matches: 4. From germline, CDR1 is SGHDT and CDR2 YYEEEE. The CDR3 length is 14 residues. Combining the CDR3 with reference TRBV5-6 and TRBJ2-5 gives the whole variable domain DAGVTQSPTHLIKTRGQQVTLRCSPKSGHDTVSWYQQALGQGPQFIFQYYEEEERQRGNFPDRFSGHQFPNYSSELNVNALLLGDSALYLCASSSDRGGETQYFGPGTRLLVL.

This clone appeared a single time. The rearrangement uses TRBV5-1 and TRBJ2-2, with D uncertain. The V end lost 3 bases, the J end lost 1 base, and 10 bases lay between the germline ends. Germline CDR1 and CDR2: SGHRS and YFSETQ. CDR3 length equals 15 residues. CDR3: CASSSRGMNTGELFF. In DNA form, the CDR3 reads TGCGCCAGCAGCTCACGCGGAATGAACACCGGGGAGCTGTTTTTT.

This clone was detected only once. The chain uses TRBV5-1 and TRBJ1-2, with D tentatively TRBD1 (5 bases). This CDR3 comprises 15 residues. The germline V gene has CDR1 SGHRS and CDR2 YFSETQ. V was pared by 4 bases and J by 8 bases, with 21 bases between. In DNA form, the CDR3 reads TGCGCCAGCAGCGACGCCGTGGGGCAGGCGGAGGGCTACACCTTC. It specifies CASSDAVGQAEGYTF.

This clone was seen only once. The rearrangement joins TRBV28 to TRBJ1-1; 7 bases align to TRBD1. Germline lookup yields CDR1 MDHEN and CDR2 SYDVKM. The CDR3 contains 13 residues. Unmatched junction bases numbered 4, after V lost 5 bases and J lost 4 bases. The CDR3 nucleotides are TGTGCCAGCAGTACAAGGGGGCCCACTGAAGCTTTCTTT. As protein: CASSTRGPTEAFF.

V gene TRBV7-2 combines with J gene TRBJ1-1; D might be TRBD1 (5 bases). This CDR3 has 18 residues. Trimming removed 1 base from V and 1 base from J, with 19 bases in between. Germline V gene data show CDR1 as SGHTA and CDR2 as FQGNSA. CDR3: CASSLGLVGGKGNTEAFF. CDR3 DNA: TGTGCCAGCAGCTTAGGTTTAGTCGGGGGGAAAGGGAACACTGAAGCTTTCTTT.

This chain joins TRBV11-2 and TRBJ2-7; D may be TRBD1 (6 bases). The CDR3 extends over 15 amino acids. Germline V CDR1 and CDR2: SGHAT, FQNNGV. Deletions cut 3 bases from V and 2 bases from J, with 14 bases between. Written as DNA, the CDR3 is TGTGCCAGCAGCTTTAGGGAAGGGGGTACCTACGAGCAGTACTTC. This encodes CASSFREGGTYEQYF.

The chain combines TRBV7-6 with TRBJ1-4, with D possibly matching TRBD1 (6 bases). CDR3 length equals 16 residues. V was shortened by 0 bases and J by 8 bases, with 16 bases between the two germline ends. Germline assignment: CDR1 SGHVS and CDR2 FNYEAQ. The CDR3 DNA is TGTGCCAGCAGCTTAGCAGGGGGAACAATTGCGGAAAAACTGTTTTTT. Protein: CASSLAGGTIAEKLFF.

The chain has TRBV7-9 and TRBJ2-3; either TRBD1 or TRBD2 may fit D (6 bases each). This CDR3 contains 15 residues. The V end lost 5 bases, the J end lost 5 bases, and 17 bases lay between the germline ends. Germline V gene sequence: CDR1 SEHNR, CDR2 FQNEAQ (reference sequence). The CDR3 bases are TGTGCCAGCAGCCCAAGGGGGGCGCAGGGAGATACGCAGTATTTT. The encoded protein is CASSPRGAQGDTQYF.

The V and J genes are TRBV7-2 and TRBJ2-3; D is unclear. The CDR3 sequence is 11 residues long. Germline V gene data show CDR1 as SGHTA and CDR2 as FQGNSA. V was cut by 5 bases and J by 7 bases, with 7 bases left in between. The CDR3 region is CASSPGYTQYF. For the CDR3, the DNA is TGTGCCAGCAGCCCCGGATATACGCAGTATTTT.

The chain carries TRBV6-1 and TRBJ2-3, with 7 bases matching TRBD2. Trimming took 5 bases from V and 0 from J; bases not matched to a gene: 2. This CDR3 is 14 amino acids long. The germline CDR1 and CDR2 sequences are MNHNS and SASEGT. The CDR3 region is CASSIGRSTDTQYF. CDR3 in DNA: TGTGCCAGCAGTATCGGGAGGAGCACAGATACGCAGTATTTT.

The chain uses TRBV7-2 and TRBJ2-1, with D possibly matching TRBD2 (6 bases). The CDR3 length is 16 residues. CDR1 is SGHTA and CDR2 is FQGNSA in the germline V gene. V shed 8 bases and J shed 2 bases, with 19 bases lying between them. The CDR3 DNA reads TGTGCCAGCCCACCATCCAGCGGGTCAACCTACAATGAGCAGTTCTTC. Translating gives CASPPSSGSTYNEQFF.

The chain links TRBV6-5 to TRBJ2-1; 7 nucleotides match TRBD1. Trimming took 5 bases from V and 7 from J; bases not matched to a gene: 8. The germline V gene has CDR1 MNHEY and CDR2 SVGAGI. The CDR3 has 14 residues. CDR3 sequence reads: CASSRTLGQNEQFF. Written as DNA, the CDR3 is TGTGCCAGCAGTCGGACCCTGGGACAGAATGAGCAGTTCTTC.

The rearrangement joins TRBV13 to TRBJ2-3; possible D gene TRBD2, 6 bases. Germline CDR1 reads PRHDT; CDR2 reads FYEKMQ (reference sequence). This CDR3 has 14 residues. V was cut by 0 bases and J by 6 bases, with 10 bases left in between. The CDR3 sequence: CASSLGGSWDTQYF. The CDR3 region has the DNA TGTGCCAGCAGCTTAGGCGGGAGTTGGGATACGCAGTATTTT.

The chain uses TRBV9 and TRBJ2-2; TRBD1 or TRBD2 may be the D gene (5 bases each). Trimming cost V 0 bases and J 4 bases, with 16 bases left between them. CDR1 is SGDLS, CDR2 YYNGEE, per germline. The CDR3 extends over 17 amino acids. The CDR3 sequence: CASSVGPGKGPTGELFF. CDR3 coding DNA: TGTGCCAGCAGCGTAGGCCCGGGGAAGGGGCCCACCGGGGAGCTGTTTTTT.

The CDR3 spells CASSPIPGGGTGTEAFF. CDR3 DNA sequence: TGTGCCAGCAGCCCCATACCGGGTGGGGGAACGGGCACTGAAGCTTTCTTT. V gene TRBV13 combines with J gene TRBJ1-1, with TRBD1 as a possible D gene (5 bases). The V gene lost 5 bases and the J gene lost 4 bases, with 23 bases spanning the gap. Germline values: CDR1 PRHDT, CDR2 FYEKMQ (reference sequence). CDR3 length: 17 amino acids.